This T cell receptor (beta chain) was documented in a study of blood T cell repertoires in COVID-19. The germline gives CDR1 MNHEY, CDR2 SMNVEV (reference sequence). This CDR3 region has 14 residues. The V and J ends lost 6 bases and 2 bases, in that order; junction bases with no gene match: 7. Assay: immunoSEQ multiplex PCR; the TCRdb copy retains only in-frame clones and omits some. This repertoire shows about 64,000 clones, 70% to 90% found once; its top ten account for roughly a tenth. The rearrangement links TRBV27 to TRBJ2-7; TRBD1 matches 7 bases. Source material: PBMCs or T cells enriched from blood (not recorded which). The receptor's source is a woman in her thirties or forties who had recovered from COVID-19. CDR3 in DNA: TGTGCCAGCAGCAACCGGGACAGCCCCTACGAGCAGTACTTC. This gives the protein CASSNRDSPYEQYF.